This paragraph covers one TCR beta chain sequence. As yet, its antigen is unknown. V dropped 8 bases and J dropped 8 bases, with 12 bases sitting between them. The CDR3 totals 12 residues. Germline V CDR1 and CDR2: MDHEN, SYDVKM. TCRdb's copy holds only in-frame clones and misses some; the assay was immunoSEQ multiplex PCR. The sample lists approximately 50,000 clones, roughly 80% seen once, with around 6.6% in the top ten. The entry originates in a study of T cell responses to AZD1222 COVID-19 vaccine. Looking at the study overall: Analysis merged second doses at about 4 or about 12 weeks.

Study-wide findings and caveats: The span of vaccine-associated CD4 TCRs extended across spike, with dominance at 160-218 and 743-854. Reports say nearly half of spike-specific TCRs go after unmutated variant regions. There were mostly white British donors and more females than males, and clonal diversity was possibly underestimated.

The source is an adult in good health. The sample was peripheral blood, taken on day 0 of AZD1222 vaccination. The V gene is TRBV28, the J gene TRBJ1-4, with unresolved D. The CDR3 spells CASFRIGEKLFF. The CDR3 coding sequence is TGTGCCAGCTTCAGAATAGGGGAAAAACTGTTTTTT.